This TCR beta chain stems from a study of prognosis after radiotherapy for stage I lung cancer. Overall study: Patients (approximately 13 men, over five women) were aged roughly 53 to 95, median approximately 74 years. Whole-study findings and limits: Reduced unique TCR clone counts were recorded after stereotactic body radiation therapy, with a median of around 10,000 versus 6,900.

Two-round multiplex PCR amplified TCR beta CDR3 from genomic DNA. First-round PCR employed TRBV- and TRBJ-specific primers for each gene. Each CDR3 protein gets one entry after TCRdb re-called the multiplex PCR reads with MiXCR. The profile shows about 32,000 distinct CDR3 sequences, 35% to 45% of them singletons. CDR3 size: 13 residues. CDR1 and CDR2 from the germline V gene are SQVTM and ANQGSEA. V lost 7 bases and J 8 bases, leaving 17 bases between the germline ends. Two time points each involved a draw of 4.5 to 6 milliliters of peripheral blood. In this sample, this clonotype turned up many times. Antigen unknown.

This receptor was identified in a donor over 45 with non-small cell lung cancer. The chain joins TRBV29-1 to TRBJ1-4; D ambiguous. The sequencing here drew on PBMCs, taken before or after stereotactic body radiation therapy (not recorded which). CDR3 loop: CSALRAVGEKLFF. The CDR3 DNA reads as TGCAGCGCCCTGAGAGCGGTGGGGGAAAAACTGTTTTTT.